The subject of this entry is one T cell receptor beta chain. V gave up 5 bases and J gave up 0 bases, with 8 bases separating them. This CDR3 has 14 amino acids. CDR1 MDHEN and CDR2 SYDVKM come from the germline V gene. This specimen comes from a study of T cell changes during pregnancy in multiple sclerosis. Only in-frame clones appear in the TCRdb table, and some are missing; sequencing was by immunoSEQ multiplex PCR. The repertoire holds about 75,000 clones, 90% to 95% seen once, with less than 0.15% in the top ten. The gene calls are TRBV28 and TRBJ1-3; D not certain. This TCR was recovered from a female donor with multiple sclerosis, enrolled in a pregnancy study. Sequenced here: CD4+ T cells from peripheral blood mononuclear cells, sampled after pregnancy. The CDR3 DNA is TGTGCCAGCAGTCCCAGCGGCTCTGGAAACACCATATATTTT. This gives the protein CASSPSGSGNTIYF.